Included here is one T cell receptor beta chain sequence, with context. Sequenced by immunoSEQ multiplex PCR; TCRdb stores in-frame clones only, minus some. The repertoire holds 100,000 or so clones, with roughly 89% as singletons. The data were obtained in a study of cytomegalovirus exposure and HLA in healthy donors. The CDR3 contains 12 residues. Germline CDR1 is SNHLY and CDR2 is FYNNEI. V lost 9 bases, J lost 8 bases, and 16 bases lay in between. The sample taken for sequencing was PBMCs. The chain links TRBV2 to TRBJ1-2; a possible D gene is TRBD1 (6 bases). This clonotype was sampled from a woman in her 30s in good health and CMV-seronegative. CDR3 DNA sequence: TGTGCCAGAAAGGACAGCGTAGGAGGCTACACCTTC. Translated, it gives CARKDSVGGYTF.